The source of this T cell receptor beta chain is a study of OX40 agonist ivuxolimab in advanced cancers. Study-wide context: The study treated patients with ivuxolimab, an agonistic anti-OX40 (CD134) antibody. A male proportion of just over 80% was recorded, with mean age about 62 years and range 23 to 79.

Germline CDR1 SGHRS, CDR2 YFSETQ. This CDR3 contains 14 residues. The V gene end was trimmed by 0 bases and the J gene end by 4 bases; junction bases not matched to a gene: 3. Peripheral blood came from all dose cohorts at three timepoints. TCRdb keeps only in-frame clones here, not all; method: immunoSEQ multiplex PCR. The sample yields 60,000 or so clones, more than 65% seen once. The source was CD4+ or CD8+ T cells sorted from blood, collected in a trial of the OX40 agonist ivuxolimab. This sequence originates from an adult with an advanced solid tumor such as melanoma, head and neck, liver or kidney cancer. This chain uses TRBV5-1 with TRBJ1-2, with TRBD1 matching over 7 bases. The CDR3: CASSLGGQIYGYTF. The CDR3 DNA follows: TGCGCCAGCAGCTTGGGGGGACAGATCTATGGCTACACCTTC. The variable domain in full, with the rest retrieved from reference TRBV5-1 and TRBJ1-2, is KAGVTQTPRYLIKTRGQQVTLSCSPISGHRSVSWYQQTPGQGLQFLFEYFSETQRNKGNFPGRFSGRQFSNSRSEMNVSTLELGDSALYLCASSLGGQIYGYTFGSGTRLTVV.